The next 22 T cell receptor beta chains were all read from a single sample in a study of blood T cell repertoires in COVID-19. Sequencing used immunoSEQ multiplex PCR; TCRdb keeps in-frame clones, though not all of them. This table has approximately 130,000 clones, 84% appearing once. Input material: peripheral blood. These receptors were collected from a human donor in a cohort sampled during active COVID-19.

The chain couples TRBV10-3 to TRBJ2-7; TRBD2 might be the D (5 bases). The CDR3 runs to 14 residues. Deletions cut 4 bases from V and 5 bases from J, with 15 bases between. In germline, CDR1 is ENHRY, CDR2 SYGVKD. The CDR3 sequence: CAISGSTGMDEQYF. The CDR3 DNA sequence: TGTGCCATCAGTGGGTCAACGGGGATGGACGAGCAGTACTTC.

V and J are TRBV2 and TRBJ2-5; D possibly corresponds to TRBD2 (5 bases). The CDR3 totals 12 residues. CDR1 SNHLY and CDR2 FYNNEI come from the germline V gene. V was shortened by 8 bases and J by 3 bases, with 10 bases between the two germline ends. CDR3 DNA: TGTGCCAGCCGACGGGGAAAAGAGACCCAGTACTTC. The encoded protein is CASRRGKETQYF.

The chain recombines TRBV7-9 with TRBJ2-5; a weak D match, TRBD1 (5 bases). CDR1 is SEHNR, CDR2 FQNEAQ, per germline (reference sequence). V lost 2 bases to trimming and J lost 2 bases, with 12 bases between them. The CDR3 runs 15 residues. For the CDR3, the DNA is TGTGCCAGCAGCTTATACACAGGACCGCAAGAGACCCAGTACTTC. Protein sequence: CASSLYTGPQETQYF.

Here the CDR3 DNA reads TGTGCCAGCAGCCTTATAGCAGAGACCCAGTACTTC. It translates to CASSLIAETQYF. The chain combines TRBV3-1 (or the pseudogene TRBV3-2) with TRBJ2-5; D call uncertain. Germline CDR1 LGHDT, CDR2 YNNKEL (reference sequence). The CDR3 contains 12 residues. V lost 4 bases, J lost 4 bases, and 7 bases lay in between.

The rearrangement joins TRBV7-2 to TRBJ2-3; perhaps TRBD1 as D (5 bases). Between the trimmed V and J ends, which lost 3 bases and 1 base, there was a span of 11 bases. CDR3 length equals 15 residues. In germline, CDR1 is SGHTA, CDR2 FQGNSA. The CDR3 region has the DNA TGTGCCAGCAGCTTGAAGGGGCACGGCACAGATACGCAGTATTTT. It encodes CASSLKGHGTDTQYF.

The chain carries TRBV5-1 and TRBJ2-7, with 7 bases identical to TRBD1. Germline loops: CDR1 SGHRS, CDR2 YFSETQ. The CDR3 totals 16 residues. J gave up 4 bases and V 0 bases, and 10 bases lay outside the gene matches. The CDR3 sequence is CASSLAPGQVVYEQYF. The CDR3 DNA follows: TGCGCCAGCAGCTTGGCGCCCGGACAGGTGGTTTACGAGCAGTACTTC.

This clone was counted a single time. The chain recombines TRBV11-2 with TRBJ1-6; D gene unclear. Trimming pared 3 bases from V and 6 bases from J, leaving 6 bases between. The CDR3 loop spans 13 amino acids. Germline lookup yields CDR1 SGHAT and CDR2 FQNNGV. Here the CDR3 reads CASSFASNSPLHF. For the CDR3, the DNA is TGTGCCAGCAGCTTCGCTAGTAATTCACCCCTCCACTTT.

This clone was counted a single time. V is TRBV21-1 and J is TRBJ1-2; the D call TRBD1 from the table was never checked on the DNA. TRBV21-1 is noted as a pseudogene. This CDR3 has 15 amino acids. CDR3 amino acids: CASSNWDRGRDGYTF. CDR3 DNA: TGTGCCAGCAGCAATTGGGACAGGGGAAGGGATGGCTACACCTTC.

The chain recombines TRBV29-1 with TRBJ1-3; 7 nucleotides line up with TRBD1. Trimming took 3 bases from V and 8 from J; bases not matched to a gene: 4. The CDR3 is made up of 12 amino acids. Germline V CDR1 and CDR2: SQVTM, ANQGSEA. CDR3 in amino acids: CSVETGSDTIYF. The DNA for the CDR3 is TGCAGCGTTGAGACAGGGTCGGACACCATATATTTT.

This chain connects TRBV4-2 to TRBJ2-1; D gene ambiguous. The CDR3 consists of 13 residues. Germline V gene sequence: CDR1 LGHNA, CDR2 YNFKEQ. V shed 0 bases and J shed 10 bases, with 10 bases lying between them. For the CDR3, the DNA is TGTGCCAGCAGCCAAGACCAAGTTCGGGAGCAGTTCTTC. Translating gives CASSQDQVREQFF.

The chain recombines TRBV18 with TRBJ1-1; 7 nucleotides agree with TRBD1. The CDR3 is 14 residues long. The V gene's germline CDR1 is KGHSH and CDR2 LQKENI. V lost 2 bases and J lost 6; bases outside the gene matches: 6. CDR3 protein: CASSPIETGSEAFF. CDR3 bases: TGTGCCAGCTCACCAATCGAGACAGGGTCTGAAGCTTTCTTT.

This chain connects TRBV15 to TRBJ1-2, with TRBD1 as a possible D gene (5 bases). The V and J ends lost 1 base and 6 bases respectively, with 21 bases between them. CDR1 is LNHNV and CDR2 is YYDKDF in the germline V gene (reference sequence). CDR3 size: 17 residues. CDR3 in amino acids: CATSRVKWPGRWNGYTF. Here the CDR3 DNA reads TGTGCCACCAGCAGAGTAAAGTGGCCAGGGAGGTGGAATGGCTACACCTTC.

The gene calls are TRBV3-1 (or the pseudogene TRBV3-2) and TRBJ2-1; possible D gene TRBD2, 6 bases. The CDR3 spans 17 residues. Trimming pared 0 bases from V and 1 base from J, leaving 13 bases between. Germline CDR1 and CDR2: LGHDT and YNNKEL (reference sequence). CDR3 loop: CASSQDWDSMSYNEQFF. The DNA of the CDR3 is TGTGCCAGCAGCCAAGATTGGGACTCCATGTCCTACAATGAGCAGTTCTTC.

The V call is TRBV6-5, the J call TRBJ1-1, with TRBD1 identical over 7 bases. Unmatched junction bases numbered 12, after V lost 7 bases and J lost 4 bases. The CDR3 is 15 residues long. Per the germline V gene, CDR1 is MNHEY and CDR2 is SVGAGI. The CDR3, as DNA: TGTGCCAGCAATCGACAGGGTCGGGGGGGCACTGAAGCTTTCTTT. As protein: CASNRQGRGGTEAFF.

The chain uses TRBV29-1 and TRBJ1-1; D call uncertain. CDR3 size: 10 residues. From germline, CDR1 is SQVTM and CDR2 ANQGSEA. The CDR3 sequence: CSAWATEAFF. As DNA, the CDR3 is TGCAGTGCGTGGGCCACTGAAGCTTTCTTT.

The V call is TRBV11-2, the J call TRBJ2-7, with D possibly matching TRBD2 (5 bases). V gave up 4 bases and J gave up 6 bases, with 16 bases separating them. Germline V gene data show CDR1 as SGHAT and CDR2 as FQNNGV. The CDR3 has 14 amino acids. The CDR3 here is CASSSSSGRSEQYF. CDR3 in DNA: TGTGCCAGCAGCTCCTCATCGGGAAGATCCGAGCAGTACTTC.

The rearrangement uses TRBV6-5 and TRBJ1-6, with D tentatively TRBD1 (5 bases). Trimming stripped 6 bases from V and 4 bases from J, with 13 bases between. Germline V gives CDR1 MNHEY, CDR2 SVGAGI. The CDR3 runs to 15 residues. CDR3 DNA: TGTGCCAGCAGACGGGGGGACCGGTATAATTCACCCCTCCACTTT. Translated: CASRRGDRYNSPLHF.

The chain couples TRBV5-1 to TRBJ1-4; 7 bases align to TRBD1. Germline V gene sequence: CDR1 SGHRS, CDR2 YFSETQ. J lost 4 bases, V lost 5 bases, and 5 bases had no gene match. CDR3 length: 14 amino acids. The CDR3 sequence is CASRTGQLNEKLFF. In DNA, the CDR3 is TGCGCCAGCAGGACGGGACAGCTTAATGAAAAACTGTTTTTT.

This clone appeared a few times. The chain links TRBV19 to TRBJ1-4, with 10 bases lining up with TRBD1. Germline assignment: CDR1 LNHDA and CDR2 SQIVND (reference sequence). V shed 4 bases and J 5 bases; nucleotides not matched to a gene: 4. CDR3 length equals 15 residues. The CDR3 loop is CASSRDRGPNEKLFF. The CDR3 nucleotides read TGTGCCAGTAGTAGGGACAGGGGACCGAATGAAAAACTGTTTTTT.

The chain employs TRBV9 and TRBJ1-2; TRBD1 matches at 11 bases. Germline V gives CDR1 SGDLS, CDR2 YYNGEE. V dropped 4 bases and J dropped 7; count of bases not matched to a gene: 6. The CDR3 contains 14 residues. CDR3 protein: CASSTGQGAGGYTF. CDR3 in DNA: TGTGCCAGCAGCACCGGACAGGGGGCGGGTGGCTACACCTTC.

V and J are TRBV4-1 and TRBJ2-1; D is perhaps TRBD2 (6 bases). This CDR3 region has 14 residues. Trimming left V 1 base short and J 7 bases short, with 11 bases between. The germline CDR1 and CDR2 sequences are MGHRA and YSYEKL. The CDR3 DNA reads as TGCGCCAGCAGCCAAGTATCAGGGAGGAATGAGCAGTTCTTC. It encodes CASSQVSGRNEQFF.

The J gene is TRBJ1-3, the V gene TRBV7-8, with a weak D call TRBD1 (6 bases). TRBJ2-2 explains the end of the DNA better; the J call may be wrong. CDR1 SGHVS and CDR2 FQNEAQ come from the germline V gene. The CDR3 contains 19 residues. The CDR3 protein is CASSSPELQGPTITGELFF. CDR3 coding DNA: TGTGCCAGCAGCTCGCCAGAACTACAGGGTCCCACGATCACCGGGGAGCTGTTTTTT.